Listed here are 20 T cell receptor beta chains from one sample, sequenced in a study of T cell changes during pregnancy in multiple sclerosis. Assay used: immunoSEQ multiplex PCR; TCRdb lists only in-frame clones, some missing. The table has just under 80,000 clones, about 93% seen once; the top ten hold more than 0.9%. This material consisted of peripheral blood, taken in the first trimester of pregnancy. These receptors came from a female donor with multiple sclerosis, enrolled in a pregnancy study.

The chain uses TRBV7-9 and TRBJ1-2; 8 nucleotides line up with TRBD1. Trimming took 1 base from V and 0 from J; bases not matched to a gene: 10. Germline assignment: CDR1 SEHNR and CDR2 FQNEAQ (reference sequence). The CDR3 contains 18 residues. The CDR3 nucleotides are TGTGCCAGCAGCTTAGTTATGGGGACAGGCTTAACTAACTATGGCTACACCTTC. Protein: CASSLVMGTGLTNYGYTF.

CDR3 loop: CASSAGTFSYEQYF. In DNA form, the CDR3 reads TGTGCCAGCAGCGCGGGGACTTTTTCCTACGAGCAGTACTTC. This chain uses TRBV9 with TRBJ2-7; D perhaps matches TRBD2 (6 bases). The CDR3 is 14 residues long. CDR1 is SGDLS and CDR2 is YYNGEE in the germline V gene. V lost 3 bases and J lost 1, with 11 bases in between.

This rearrangement joins TRBV27 to TRBJ1-3; perhaps TRBD1 as D (5 bases). Germline V lookup: CDR1 MNHEY, CDR2 SMNVEV (reference sequence). V lost 5 bases, J lost 4 bases, and 6 bases lay in between. The CDR3 loop spans 12 amino acids. CDR3 protein: CASSGGGNTIYF. CDR3 in DNA: TGTGCCAGCAGTGGGGGGGGAAACACCATATATTTT.

This chain joins TRBV2 and TRBJ2-3, with TRBD2 as a possible D gene (5 bases). The V end was cut by 6 bases, the J end by 6 bases, with 28 bases between. The CDR3 extends over 18 amino acids. CDR1 SNHLY and CDR2 FYNNEI come from the germline V gene. The CDR3 DNA sequence: TGTGCCAGCAGCGAGATTTCGACGAGTGGGAGCCGCCGCGATACGCAGTATTTT. Translated: CASSEISTSGSRRDTQYF.

This sequence joins TRBV2 and TRBJ2-7, with D possibly being TRBD2 (5 bases). The V gene's germline CDR1 is SNHLY and CDR2 FYNNEI. The CDR3 totals 13 residues. V was shortened by 6 bases and J by 2 bases, with 11 bases between the two germline ends. The CDR3 DNA reads as TGTGCCAGCAGCCAGAGGGTCGCCTACGAGCAGTACTTC. It specifies CASSQRVAYEQYF.

The chain has TRBV4-1 and TRBJ2-3; D may be TRBD2 (7 bases). The germline V and J ends were trimmed by 1 base and 6 bases, with 17 bases remaining between them. CDR1 and CDR2 (germline): MGHRA, YSYEKL. The CDR3 length is 16 residues. CDR3 sequence: CASSQVFTPGGDTQYF. The DNA of the CDR3 is TGCGCCAGCAGCCAAGTCTTCACCCCGGGGGGCGATACGCAGTATTTT.

The DNA for the CDR3 is TGTGCCAGCAGTACTAGCGGGCAGCCCTTTTACGAGCAGTACTTC. This codes for CASSTSGQPFYEQYF. V gene TRBV7-2 combines with J gene TRBJ2-7, with 9 bases aligning to TRBD2. Trimming took 6 bases from V and 4 from J; bases not matched to a gene: 10. The CDR3 extends over 15 amino acids. Germline V gene sequence: CDR1 SGHTA, CDR2 FQGNSA. Drawing the rest from reference TRBV7-2 and TRBJ2-7, the complete variable domain is GAGVSQSPSNKVTEKGKDVELRCDPISGHTALYWYRQSLGQGLEFLIYFQGNSAPDKSGLPSDRFSAERTGGSVSTLTIQRTQQEDSAVYLCASSTSGQPFYEQYFGPGTRLTVT.

This rearrangement joins TRBV29-1 to TRBJ2-1, with D maybe TRBD1 (5 bases). Trimming left V 3 bases short and J 6 bases short, with 12 bases between. The germline CDR1 and CDR2 sequences are SQVTM and ANQGSEA. CDR3 length: 13 residues. The CDR3 loop reads CSVEYGAGNEQFF. Here the CDR3 DNA reads TGCAGCGTTGAGTATGGGGCCGGCAATGAGCAGTTCTTC.

The V gene is TRBV5-1, the J gene TRBJ1-2; 8 bases are a match to TRBD1. The V gene end was trimmed by 4 bases and the J gene end by 6 bases; junction bases not matched to a gene: 11. The germline CDR1 and CDR2 sequences are SGHRS and YFSETQ. The CDR3 has 15 amino acids. The chain's CDR3 is CASSVGSGTGDGYTF. The CDR3 DNA follows: TGCGCCAGCAGCGTTGGGTCCGGGACAGGAGATGGCTACACCTTC.

The chain combines TRBV25-1 with TRBJ1-2; 7 positions agree with TRBD1. After removal of 3 bases from V and 3 bases from J, the junction contained 10 bases not matched to a gene. The germline CDR1 and CDR2 sequences are MGHDK and SYGVNS. The CDR3 runs to 16 residues. The chain's CDR3 is CASSDRTETGDYGYTF. In nucleotides, the CDR3 is TGTGCCAGCAGTGACCGCACCGAAACAGGGGACTATGGCTACACCTTC.

V usage is TRBV19 and J usage is TRBJ1-5; D remains ambiguous. From germline, CDR1 is LNHDA and CDR2 SQIVND (reference sequence). V was pared by 0 bases and J by 1 base, with 4 bases between. This CDR3 has 14 amino acids. The CDR3 region has the DNA TGTGCCAGTAGTATAGAACAGAGCAATCAGCCCCAGCATTTT. This codes for CASSIEQSNQPQHF.

The chain combines TRBV7-8 with TRBJ2-1, with D possibly TRBD2 on 7 matching bases. Germline V CDR1 and CDR2: SGHVS, FQNEAQ. Trimming took off 5 bases at V and 6 bases at J, with 17 bases between the two ends. This CDR3 has 15 residues. The CDR3: CASSPRGASLNEQFF. CDR3 nucleotides: TGTGCCAGCAGCCCCCGGGGGGCTTCCCTCAATGAGCAGTTCTTC.

The chain combines TRBV4-1 with TRBJ1-6; TRBD1 aligns across 10 bases. The CDR3 runs 14 residues. J gave up 9 bases and V 4 bases, and 3 bases lay outside the gene matches. Per germline, CDR1 MGHRA and CDR2 YSYEKL. The CDR3 DNA sequence: TGCGCCAGCAGCCCGGGGACAGGGGTTTCACCCCTCCACTTT. Translated: CASSPGTGVSPLHF.

The chain is built from TRBV18 and TRBJ2-3; the D is unclear. Looked up from germline, CDR1 is KGHSH and CDR2 is LQKENI. Trimming took off 6 bases at V and 6 bases at J, with 4 bases between the two ends. The CDR3 extends over 10 amino acids. The CDR3 reads CASSRDTQYF. The CDR3 coding sequence is TGTGCCAGCTCCCGGGATACGCAGTATTTT.

This clone was observed once. This rearrangement joins TRBV6-1 to TRBJ2-1; possibly TRBD1 for D (5 bases). This CDR3 has 16 amino acids. V shed 2 bases and J shed 10 bases, with 21 bases lying between them. Germline V lookup: CDR1 MNHNS, CDR2 SASEGT. The CDR3 nucleotides read TGTGCCAGCAGTGAACAACGTCAGGGCCTTTCCGTGGAGCAGTTCTTC. Amino acid sequence: CASSEQRQGLSVEQFF.

A note on this clone: A junction boundary mismatches the germline segment, possibly from a read error. This chain connects TRBV9 to TRBJ2-3; 7 positions match TRBD1. The length of the CDR3 is 13 residues. Germline CDR1 SGDLS, CDR2 YYNGEE. This chain's CDR3 is CASSLDPGQYNFF. CDR3 coding DNA: TGTGCCAGCAGCTTGGACCCGGGACAGTATAACTTTTTT. The complete variable domain, with remaining parts taken from reference TRBV9 and TRBJ2-3, reads DSGVTQTPKHLITATGQRVTLRCSPRSGDLSVYWYQQSLDQGLQFLIQYYNGEERAKGNILERFSAQQFPDLHSELNLSSLELGDSALYFCASSLDPGQYNFFGPGTRLTVL.

This CDR3 reads CSVEDRVLSGNTIYF. CDR3 nucleotides: TGCAGCGTTGAGGACAGGGTTCTCTCTGGAAACACCATATATTTT. The chain joins TRBV29-1 to TRBJ1-3; TRBD1 matches 8 bases. Germline loops: CDR1 SQVTM, CDR2 ANQGSEA. CDR3 size: 15 residues. The J segment lost 0 bases and the V segment lost 3 bases, leaving 4 bases of the junction unmatched.

The chain uses TRBV6-1 and TRBJ1-2; 9 nucleotides line up with TRBD1. Germline-derived CDR1 and CDR2 are MNHNS and SASEGT. V gave up 4 bases and J gave up 7 bases; unmatched junction bases: 7. There are 14 residues in the CDR3. The CDR3 coding sequence is TGTGCCAGCAGTGCCCCGGACAGGGGCTTTGGCTACACCTTC. It yields the protein CASSAPDRGFGYTF.

The V call is TRBV19, the J call TRBJ2-7; 10 positions match TRBD2. CDR1 LNHDA and CDR2 SQIVND come from the germline V gene (reference sequence). The CDR3 consists of 15 residues. Trimming at V came to 1 base and at J to 3 bases, leaving 3 bases not matched to a gene. As DNA, the CDR3 is TGTGCCAGTAGTATAGCTAGCGGGAGAATCTACGAGCAGTACTTC. This sequence encodes CASSIASGRIYEQYF.

The chain employs TRBV11-3 and TRBJ1-3; D remains ambiguous. The V and J ends lost 8 bases and 0 bases respectively, with 17 bases between them. This CDR3 is 16 amino acids long. Germline lookup yields CDR1 SGHNT and CDR2 YENEEA. The CDR3 nucleotides read TGTGCCAGCGTACTAAAGGCCAGACCCTCTGGAAACACCATATATTTT. Encoded protein: CASVLKARPSGNTIYF.